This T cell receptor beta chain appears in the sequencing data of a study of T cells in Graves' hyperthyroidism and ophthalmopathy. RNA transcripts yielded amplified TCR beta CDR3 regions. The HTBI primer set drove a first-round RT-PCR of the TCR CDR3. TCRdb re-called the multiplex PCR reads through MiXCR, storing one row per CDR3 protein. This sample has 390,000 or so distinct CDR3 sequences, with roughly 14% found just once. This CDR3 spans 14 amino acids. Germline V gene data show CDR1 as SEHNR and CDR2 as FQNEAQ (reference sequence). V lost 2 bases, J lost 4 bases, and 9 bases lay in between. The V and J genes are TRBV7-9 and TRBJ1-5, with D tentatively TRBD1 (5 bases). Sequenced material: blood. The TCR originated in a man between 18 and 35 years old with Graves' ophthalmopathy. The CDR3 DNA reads TGTGCCAGCAGCTTATTAGGGGCAAATCAGCCCCAGCATTTT. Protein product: CASSLLGANQPQHF.